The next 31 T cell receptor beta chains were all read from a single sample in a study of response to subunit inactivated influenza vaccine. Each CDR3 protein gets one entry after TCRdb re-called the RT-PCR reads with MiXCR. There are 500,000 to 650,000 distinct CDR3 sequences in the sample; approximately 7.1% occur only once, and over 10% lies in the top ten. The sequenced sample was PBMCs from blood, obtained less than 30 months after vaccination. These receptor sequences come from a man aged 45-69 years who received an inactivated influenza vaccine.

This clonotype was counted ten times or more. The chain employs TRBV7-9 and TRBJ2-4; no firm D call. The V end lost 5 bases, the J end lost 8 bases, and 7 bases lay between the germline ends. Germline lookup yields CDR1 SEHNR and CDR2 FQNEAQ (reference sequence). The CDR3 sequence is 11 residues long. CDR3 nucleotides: TGTGCCAGCAGCCAAAGTGACATTCAGTACTTC. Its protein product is CASSQSDIQYF.

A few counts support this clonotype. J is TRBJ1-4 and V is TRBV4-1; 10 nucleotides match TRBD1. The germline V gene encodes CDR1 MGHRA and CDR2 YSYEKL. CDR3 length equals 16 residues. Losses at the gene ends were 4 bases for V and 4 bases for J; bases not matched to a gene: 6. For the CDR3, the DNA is TGCGCCAGCAGCCCCACGGGACAGGGGATTAATGAAAAACTGTTTTTT. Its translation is CASSPTGQGINEKLFF.

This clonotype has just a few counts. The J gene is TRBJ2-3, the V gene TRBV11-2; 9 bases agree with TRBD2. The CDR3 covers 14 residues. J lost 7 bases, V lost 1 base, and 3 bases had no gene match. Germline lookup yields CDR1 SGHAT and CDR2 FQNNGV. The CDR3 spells CASSLGTSVNTQYF. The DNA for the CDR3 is TGTGCCAGCAGCTTAGGGACTAGCGTAAATACGCAGTATTTT.

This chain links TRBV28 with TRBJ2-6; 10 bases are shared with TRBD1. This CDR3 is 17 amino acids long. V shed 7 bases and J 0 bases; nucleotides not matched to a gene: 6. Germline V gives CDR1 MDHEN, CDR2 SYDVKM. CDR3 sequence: CASTLGTGVSGANVLTF. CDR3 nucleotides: TGTGCCAGCACCTTGGGGACAGGGGTCTCTGGGGCCAACGTCCTGACTTTC.

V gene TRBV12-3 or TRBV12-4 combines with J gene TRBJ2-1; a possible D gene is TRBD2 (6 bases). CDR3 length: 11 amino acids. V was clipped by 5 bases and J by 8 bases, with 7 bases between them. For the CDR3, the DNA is TGTGCCAGCAGTGCTAGCGATGAGCAGTTCTTC. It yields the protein CASSASDEQFF.

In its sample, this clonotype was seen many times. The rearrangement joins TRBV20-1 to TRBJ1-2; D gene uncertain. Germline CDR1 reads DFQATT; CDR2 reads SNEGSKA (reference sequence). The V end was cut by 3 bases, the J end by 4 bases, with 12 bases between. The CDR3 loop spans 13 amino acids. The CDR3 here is CSASPGRGYGYTF. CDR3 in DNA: TGCAGTGCTAGTCCGGGGAGAGGCTATGGCTACACCTTC.

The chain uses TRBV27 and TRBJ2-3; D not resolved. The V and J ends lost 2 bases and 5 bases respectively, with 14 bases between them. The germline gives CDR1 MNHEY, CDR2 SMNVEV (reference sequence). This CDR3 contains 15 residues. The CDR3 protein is CASSLTAWGGDTQYF. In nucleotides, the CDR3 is TGTGCCAGCAGTTTAACGGCTTGGGGTGGAGATACGCAGTATTTT.

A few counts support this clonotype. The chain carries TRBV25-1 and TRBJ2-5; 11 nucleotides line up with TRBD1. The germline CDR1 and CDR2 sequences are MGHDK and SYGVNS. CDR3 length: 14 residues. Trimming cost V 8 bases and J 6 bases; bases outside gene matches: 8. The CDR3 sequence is CASAGTGGSQTQYF. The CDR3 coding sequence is TGTGCCAGCGCCGGGACAGGGGGTTCTCAGACCCAGTACTTC.

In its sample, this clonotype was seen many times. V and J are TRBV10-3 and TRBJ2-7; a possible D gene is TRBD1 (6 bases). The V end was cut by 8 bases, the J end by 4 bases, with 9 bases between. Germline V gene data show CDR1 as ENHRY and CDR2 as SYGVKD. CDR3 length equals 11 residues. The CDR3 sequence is CAIGTSYEQYF. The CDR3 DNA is TGTGCCATCGGGACATCTTACGAGCAGTACTTC.

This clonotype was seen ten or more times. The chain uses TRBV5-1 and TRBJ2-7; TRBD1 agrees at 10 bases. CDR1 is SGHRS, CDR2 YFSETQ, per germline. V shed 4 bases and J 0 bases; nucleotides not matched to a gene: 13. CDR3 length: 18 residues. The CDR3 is CASSRTIPGQGISYEQYF. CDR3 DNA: TGCGCCAGCAGCCGAACTATTCCGGGACAGGGGATCTCCTACGAGCAGTACTTC.

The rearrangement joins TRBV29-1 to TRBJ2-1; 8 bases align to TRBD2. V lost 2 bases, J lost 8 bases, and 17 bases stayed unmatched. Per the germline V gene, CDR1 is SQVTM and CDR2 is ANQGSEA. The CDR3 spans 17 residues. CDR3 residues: CSVERNLVAGSFDEQFF. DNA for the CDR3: TGCAGCGTTGAACGGAACCTAGTAGCGGGGTCCTTCGATGAGCAGTTCTTC.

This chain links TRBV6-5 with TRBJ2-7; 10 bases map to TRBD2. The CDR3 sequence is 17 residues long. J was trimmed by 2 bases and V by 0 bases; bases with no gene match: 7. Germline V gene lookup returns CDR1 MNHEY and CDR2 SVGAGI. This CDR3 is CASSYSIGTSETYEQYF. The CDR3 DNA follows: TGTGCCAGCAGTTACTCGATCGGGACTAGCGAAACCTACGAGCAGTACTTC.

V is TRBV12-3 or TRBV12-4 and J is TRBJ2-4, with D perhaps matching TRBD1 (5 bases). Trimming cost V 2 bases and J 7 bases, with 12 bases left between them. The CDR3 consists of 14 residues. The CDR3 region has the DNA TGTGCCAGCAGTTTAAGCAGGGTTTGGAACATTCAGTACTTC. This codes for CASSLSRVWNIQYF.

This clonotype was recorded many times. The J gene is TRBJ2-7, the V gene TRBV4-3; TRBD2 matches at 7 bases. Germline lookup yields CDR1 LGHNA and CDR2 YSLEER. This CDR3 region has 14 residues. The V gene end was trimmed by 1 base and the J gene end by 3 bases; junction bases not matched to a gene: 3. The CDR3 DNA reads TGCGCCAGCAGCCAAGGGCTAGCGGTCTACGAGCAGTACTTC. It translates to CASSQGLAVYEQYF.

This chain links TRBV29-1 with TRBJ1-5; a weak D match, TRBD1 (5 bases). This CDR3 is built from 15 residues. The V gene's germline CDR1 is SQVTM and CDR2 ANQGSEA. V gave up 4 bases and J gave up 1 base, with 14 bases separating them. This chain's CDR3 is CSVGGQGGSNQPQHF. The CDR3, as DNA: TGCAGCGTTGGGGGTCAGGGAGGAAGCAATCAGCCCCAGCATTTT.

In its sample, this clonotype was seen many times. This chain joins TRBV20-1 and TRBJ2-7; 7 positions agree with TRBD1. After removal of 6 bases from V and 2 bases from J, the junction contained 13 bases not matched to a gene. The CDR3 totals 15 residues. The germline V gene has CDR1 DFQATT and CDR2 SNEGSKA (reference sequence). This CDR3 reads CSANSPRDSTYEQYF. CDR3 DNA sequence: TGCAGTGCCAACTCGCCCCGGGACAGTACCTACGAGCAGTACTTC.

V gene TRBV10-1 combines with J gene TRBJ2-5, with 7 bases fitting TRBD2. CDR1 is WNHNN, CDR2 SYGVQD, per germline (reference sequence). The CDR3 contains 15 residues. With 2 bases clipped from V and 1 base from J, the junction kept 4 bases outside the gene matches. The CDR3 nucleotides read TGCGCCAGCAGTGAGGGCGGGGGTCCCCAAGAGACCCAGTACTTC. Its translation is CASSEGGGPQETQYF.

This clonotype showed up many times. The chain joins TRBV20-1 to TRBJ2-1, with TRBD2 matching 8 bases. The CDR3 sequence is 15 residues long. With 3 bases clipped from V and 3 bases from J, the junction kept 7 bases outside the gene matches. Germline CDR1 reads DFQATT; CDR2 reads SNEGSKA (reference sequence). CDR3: CSASSGTRIYNEQFF. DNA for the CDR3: TGCAGTGCTAGCTCCGGGACTAGAATCTACAATGAGCAGTTCTTC.

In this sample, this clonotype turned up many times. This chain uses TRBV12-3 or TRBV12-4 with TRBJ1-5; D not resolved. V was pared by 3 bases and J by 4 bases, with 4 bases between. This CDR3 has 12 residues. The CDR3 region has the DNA TGTGCCAGCAGTTTGAGGAATCAGCCCCAGCATTTT. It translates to CASSLRNQPQHF.

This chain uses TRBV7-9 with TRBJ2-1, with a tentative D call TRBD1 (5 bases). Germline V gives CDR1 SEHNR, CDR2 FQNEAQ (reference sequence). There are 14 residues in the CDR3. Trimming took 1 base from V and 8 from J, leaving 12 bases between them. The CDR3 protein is CASSLEGRVYEQFF. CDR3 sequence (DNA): TGTGCCAGCAGCTTAGAGGGCAGGGTGTATGAGCAGTTCTTC.

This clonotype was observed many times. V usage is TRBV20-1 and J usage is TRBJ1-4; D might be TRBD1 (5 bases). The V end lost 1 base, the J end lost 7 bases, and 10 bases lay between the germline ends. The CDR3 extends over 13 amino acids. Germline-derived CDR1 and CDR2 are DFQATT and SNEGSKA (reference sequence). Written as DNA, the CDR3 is TGCAGTGCTAGAGGGGACTTGGGTGAAAAACTGTTTTTT. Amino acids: CSARGDLGEKLFF.

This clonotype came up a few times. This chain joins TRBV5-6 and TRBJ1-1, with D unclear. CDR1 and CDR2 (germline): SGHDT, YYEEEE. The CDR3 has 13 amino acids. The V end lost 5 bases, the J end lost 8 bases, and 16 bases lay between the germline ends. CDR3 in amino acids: CASSHWAGMEAFF. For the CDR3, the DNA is TGTGCCAGCAGTCACTGGGCCGGGATGGAAGCTTTCTTT.

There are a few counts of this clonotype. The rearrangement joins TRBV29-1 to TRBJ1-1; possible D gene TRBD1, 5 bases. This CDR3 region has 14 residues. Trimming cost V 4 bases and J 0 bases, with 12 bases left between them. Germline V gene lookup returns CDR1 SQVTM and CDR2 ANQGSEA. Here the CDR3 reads CSVGYQGVNTEAFF. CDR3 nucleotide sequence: TGCAGCGTTGGATACCAGGGCGTGAACACTGAAGCTTTCTTT. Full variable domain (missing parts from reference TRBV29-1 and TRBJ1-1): SAVISQKPSRDICQRGTSLTIQCQVDSQVTMMFWYRQQPGQSLTLIATANQGSEATYESGFVIDKFPISRPNLTFSTLTVSNMSPEDSSIYLCSVGYQGVNTEAFFGQGTRLTVV.

The CDR3 DNA reads TGTGCCAGCCACCGCTCCTATAATTCACCCCTCCACTTT. Amino acid sequence: CASHRSYNSPLHF. This rearrangement joins TRBV28 to TRBJ1-6; D unresolved. This CDR3 is built from 13 residues. CDR1 and CDR2 (germline): MDHEN, SYDVKM. Trimming shortened V by 8 bases and J by 0 bases, and 5 bases separated the two germline ends. The full variable domain, in which reference TRBV28 and TRBJ1-6 provide the parts outside the CDR3, is DVKVTQSSRYLVKRTGEKVFLECVQDMDHENMFWYRQDPGLGLRLIYFSYDVKMKEKGDIPEGYSVSREKKERFSLILESASTNQTSMYLCASHRSYNSPLHFGNGTRLTVT.

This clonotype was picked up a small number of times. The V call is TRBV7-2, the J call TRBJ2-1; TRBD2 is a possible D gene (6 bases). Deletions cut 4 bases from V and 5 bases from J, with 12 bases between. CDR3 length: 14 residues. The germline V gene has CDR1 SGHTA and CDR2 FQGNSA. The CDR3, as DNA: TGTGCCAGCAGCTCCCGGGACTTCCACAATGAGCAGTTCTTC. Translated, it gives CASSSRDFHNEQFF.

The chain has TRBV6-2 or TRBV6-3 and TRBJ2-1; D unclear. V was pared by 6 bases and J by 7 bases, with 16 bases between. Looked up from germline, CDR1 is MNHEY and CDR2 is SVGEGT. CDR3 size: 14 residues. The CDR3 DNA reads TGTGCCAGCAGCACCCGAACTGGGTCTAATGAGCAGTTCTTC. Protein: CASSTRTGSNEQFF.

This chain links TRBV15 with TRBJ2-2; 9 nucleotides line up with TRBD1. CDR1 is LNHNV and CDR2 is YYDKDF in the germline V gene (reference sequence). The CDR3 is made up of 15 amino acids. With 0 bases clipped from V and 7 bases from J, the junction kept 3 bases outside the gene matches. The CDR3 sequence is CATSRETGGFGELFF. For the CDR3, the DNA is TGTGCCACCAGCAGAGAGACAGGGGGGTTCGGGGAGCTGTTTTTT.

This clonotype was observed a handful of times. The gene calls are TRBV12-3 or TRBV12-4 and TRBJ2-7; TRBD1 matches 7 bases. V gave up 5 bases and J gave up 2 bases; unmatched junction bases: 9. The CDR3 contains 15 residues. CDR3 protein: CASSLTPGQTYEQYF. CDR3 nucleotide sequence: TGTGCCAGCAGTCTCACTCCGGGACAGACCTACGAGCAGTACTTC.

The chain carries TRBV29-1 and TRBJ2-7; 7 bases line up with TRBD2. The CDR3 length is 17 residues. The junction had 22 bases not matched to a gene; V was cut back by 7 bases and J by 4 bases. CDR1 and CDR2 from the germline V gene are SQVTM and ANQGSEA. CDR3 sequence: CSAYAKTSTPRAYEQYF. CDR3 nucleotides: TGCAGCGCTTACGCAAAGACTAGCACCCCCCGAGCGTACGAGCAGTACTTC.

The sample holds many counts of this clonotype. Here the CDR3 reads CASSHRFNGDEQFF. CDR3 DNA sequence: TGTGCCAGCAGTCACAGATTTAATGGCGATGAGCAGTTCTTC. The chain carries TRBV6-5 and TRBJ2-1; no firm D call. Germline CDR1 MNHEY, CDR2 SVGAGI. The CDR3 sequence is 14 residues long. V lost 5 bases, J lost 8 bases, and 16 bases lay in between.

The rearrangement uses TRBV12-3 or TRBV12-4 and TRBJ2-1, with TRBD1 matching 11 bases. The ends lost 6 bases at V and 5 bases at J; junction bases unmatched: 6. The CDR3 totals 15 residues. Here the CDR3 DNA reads TGTGCCAGCAGCCCCGGACAGGGGGCGCACAATGAGCAGTTCTTC. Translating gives CASSPGQGAHNEQFF.